This T cell receptor beta chain is from a study of cytomegalovirus exposure and HLA in healthy donors. The primer mix had 60 Vbeta and 13 Jbeta primers. TCRdb keeps only in-frame clones here, not all; method: immunoSEQ multiplex PCR. This repertoire includes about 200,000 clones. Germline CDR1 and CDR2: SGHTA and FQGNSA. This CDR3 contains 15 residues. V dropped 5 bases and J dropped 3 bases, with 16 bases sitting between them. This sequence joins TRBV7-2 and TRBJ1-2, with D possibly TRBD1 on 6 matching bases. This clonotype was sampled from a boy between 10 and 17 years old in good health and CMV-seronegative. The sequenced material came from PBMCs. For the CDR3, the DNA is TGTGCCAGCAGCAGTCTGGACAGAGGCCACTATGGCTACACCTTC. Residues: CASSSLDRGHYGYTF.